These T cell receptor beta chains were read from a single sample in a study of regulatory and conventional T cells in RAG deficiency. Assay: immunoSEQ multiplex PCR; the TCRdb copy retains only in-frame clones and omits some. The sample lists 29,000 or so clones; nearly 95% were seen once. The sample was also reused in another study, on regulatory T cells.

Input material: CD25- CD4+ T cells sorted from blood. Receptors originate from a human donor in good health. Both conserved end residues are trimmed from each CDR3.

TRBJ1-6 | TRBV5-4 | 12 | ASGGDFYNSPLH
TRBJ1-1 | TRBV5-1 | 14 | ASSPGPGKANTEAF
TRBJ2-7 | TRBV4-2 | 13 | ASSQDRGTFYEQY
TRBJ1-6 | TRBV5-1 | 13 | ASSVEGQGNSPLH
TRBJ1-1 | TRBV18 | 15 | ASSPNRLQGGNTEAF
TRBJ1-5 | TRBV7-2 | 10 | ASSPLNQPQH
TRBJ1-6 | TRBV9 | 12 | ASSVGGQGTPLH
TRBJ1-3 | TRBV7-6 | 11 | ASSKYSGNTIY
TRBJ2-5 | TRBV6-5 | 14 | ASSYSWSQGAETQY
TRBJ1-6 | TRBV30 | 12 | AWSPGRDNSPLH
TRBJ2-1 | TRBV25-1 | 13 | ASSDRTSGYNEQF
TRBJ2-1 | TRBV7-9 | 14 | ASSVRTSGGPDEQF
TRBJ2-7 | TRBV6-1 | 9 | AVGRPGEQY
TRBJ2-7 | TRBV5-6 | 11 | ASSLGQLYEQY